This paragraph covers one T cell receptor beta chain sequence. The antigen is not known. The CDR3 length is 18 residues. The trim removed 0 bases at V and 4 bases at J, leaving 11 bases unmatched. CDR1 LGHNA and CDR2 YSLEER come from the germline V gene. The assay was immunoSEQ multiplex PCR, and TCRdb's table has in-frame clones only and misses some. The data contain about 130,000 clones, around nine tenths of them singletons. This entry comes from a study of T cell responses to AZD1222 COVID-19 vaccine. Background on the study: Samples with a second dose at about 4 or about 12 weeks were pooled together. Findings of the study overall: Every sample of the repertoires postdated the peak T cell response.

This sequence joins TRBV4-3 and TRBJ1-3; TRBD1 aligns across 8 bases. This material consisted of peripheral blood, taken on day 0 of AZD1222 vaccination. This clonotype was sampled from an adult in good health. CDR3 nucleotides: TGCGCCAGCAGCCAAGAGAACATAGGACAGGGAAAAGGAAACACCATATATTTT. This translates into CASSQENIGQGKGNTIYF.